This T cell receptor (beta chain) is drawn from a study of T-cell memory formation after mild COVID-19. This clonotype was observed a few times. TCRdb passed the 5' RACE reads through MiXCR, listing each CDR3 protein once. The sample contains 150,000 to 200,000 distinct CDR3 sequences, approximately 10% of which appear only once. The CDR3 is 16 residues long. The V gene end was trimmed by 0 bases and the J gene end by 4 bases; junction bases not matched to a gene: 5. CDR1 SGDLS and CDR2 YYNGEE come from the germline V gene. The material sequenced was PBMCs or a T cell subset sorted from them (not recorded which). The source is a man aged 18 to 29 who had mild COVID-19 (a few samples of this study predate the infection). Cell type and time point are not known. The genes are TRBV9 and TRBJ2-2; TRBD1 matches at 8 bases. The CDR3 DNA follows: TGTGCCAGCAGCGTAGGGGCAGGGGGCAGCACCGGGGAGCTGTTTTTT. Residues: CASSVGAGGSTGELFF.